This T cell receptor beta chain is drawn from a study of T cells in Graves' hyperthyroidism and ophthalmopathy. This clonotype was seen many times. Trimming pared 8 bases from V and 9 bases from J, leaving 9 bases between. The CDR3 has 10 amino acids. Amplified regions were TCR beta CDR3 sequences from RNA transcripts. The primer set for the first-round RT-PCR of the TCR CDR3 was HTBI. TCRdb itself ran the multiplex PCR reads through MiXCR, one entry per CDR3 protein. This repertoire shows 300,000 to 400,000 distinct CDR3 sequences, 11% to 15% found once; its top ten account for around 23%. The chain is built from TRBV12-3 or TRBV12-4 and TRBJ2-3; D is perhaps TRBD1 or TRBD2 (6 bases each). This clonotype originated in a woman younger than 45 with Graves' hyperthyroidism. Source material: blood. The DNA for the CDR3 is TGTGCCAGCCAAGGGGGGACGCAGTATTTT. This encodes CASQGGTQYF.